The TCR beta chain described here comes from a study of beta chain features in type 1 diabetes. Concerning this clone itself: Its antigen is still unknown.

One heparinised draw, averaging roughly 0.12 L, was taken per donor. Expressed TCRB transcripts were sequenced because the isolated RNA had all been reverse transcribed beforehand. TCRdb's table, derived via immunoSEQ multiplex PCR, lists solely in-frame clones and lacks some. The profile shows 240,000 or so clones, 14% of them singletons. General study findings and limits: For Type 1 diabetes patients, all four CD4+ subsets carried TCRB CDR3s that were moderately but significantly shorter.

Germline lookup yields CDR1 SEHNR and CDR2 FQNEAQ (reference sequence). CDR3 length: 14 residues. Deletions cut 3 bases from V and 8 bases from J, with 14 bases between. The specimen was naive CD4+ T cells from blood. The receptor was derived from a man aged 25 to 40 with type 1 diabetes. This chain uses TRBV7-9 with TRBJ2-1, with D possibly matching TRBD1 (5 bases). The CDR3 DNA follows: TGTGCCAGCAGCTTCAGACAGTTGACGGATGAGCAGTTCTTC. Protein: CASSFRQLTDEQFF.